Sequencing of this T cell receptor (beta chain) was carried out in a study of blood T cell repertoires in COVID-19. The table came from immunoSEQ multiplex PCR; TCRdb's copy has only in-frame clones and leaves some out. The sample shows 200,000 to 250,000 clones, nearly 90% of them seen only once. This TCR was recovered from a woman aged 18-29 years who had recovered from COVID-19. What was sequenced was peripheral blood.

The CDR3 sequence: CASSQVAPGYEQYF. In DNA form, the CDR3 reads TGCGCCAGCAGCCAAGTGGCCCCGGGCTACGAGCAGTACTTC. This chain joins TRBV4-1 and TRBJ2-7; unclear D gene. Germline CDR1 and CDR2: MGHRA and YSYEKL. The CDR3 length is 14 residues. Trimming took off 1 base at V and 3 bases at J, with 10 bases between the two ends.